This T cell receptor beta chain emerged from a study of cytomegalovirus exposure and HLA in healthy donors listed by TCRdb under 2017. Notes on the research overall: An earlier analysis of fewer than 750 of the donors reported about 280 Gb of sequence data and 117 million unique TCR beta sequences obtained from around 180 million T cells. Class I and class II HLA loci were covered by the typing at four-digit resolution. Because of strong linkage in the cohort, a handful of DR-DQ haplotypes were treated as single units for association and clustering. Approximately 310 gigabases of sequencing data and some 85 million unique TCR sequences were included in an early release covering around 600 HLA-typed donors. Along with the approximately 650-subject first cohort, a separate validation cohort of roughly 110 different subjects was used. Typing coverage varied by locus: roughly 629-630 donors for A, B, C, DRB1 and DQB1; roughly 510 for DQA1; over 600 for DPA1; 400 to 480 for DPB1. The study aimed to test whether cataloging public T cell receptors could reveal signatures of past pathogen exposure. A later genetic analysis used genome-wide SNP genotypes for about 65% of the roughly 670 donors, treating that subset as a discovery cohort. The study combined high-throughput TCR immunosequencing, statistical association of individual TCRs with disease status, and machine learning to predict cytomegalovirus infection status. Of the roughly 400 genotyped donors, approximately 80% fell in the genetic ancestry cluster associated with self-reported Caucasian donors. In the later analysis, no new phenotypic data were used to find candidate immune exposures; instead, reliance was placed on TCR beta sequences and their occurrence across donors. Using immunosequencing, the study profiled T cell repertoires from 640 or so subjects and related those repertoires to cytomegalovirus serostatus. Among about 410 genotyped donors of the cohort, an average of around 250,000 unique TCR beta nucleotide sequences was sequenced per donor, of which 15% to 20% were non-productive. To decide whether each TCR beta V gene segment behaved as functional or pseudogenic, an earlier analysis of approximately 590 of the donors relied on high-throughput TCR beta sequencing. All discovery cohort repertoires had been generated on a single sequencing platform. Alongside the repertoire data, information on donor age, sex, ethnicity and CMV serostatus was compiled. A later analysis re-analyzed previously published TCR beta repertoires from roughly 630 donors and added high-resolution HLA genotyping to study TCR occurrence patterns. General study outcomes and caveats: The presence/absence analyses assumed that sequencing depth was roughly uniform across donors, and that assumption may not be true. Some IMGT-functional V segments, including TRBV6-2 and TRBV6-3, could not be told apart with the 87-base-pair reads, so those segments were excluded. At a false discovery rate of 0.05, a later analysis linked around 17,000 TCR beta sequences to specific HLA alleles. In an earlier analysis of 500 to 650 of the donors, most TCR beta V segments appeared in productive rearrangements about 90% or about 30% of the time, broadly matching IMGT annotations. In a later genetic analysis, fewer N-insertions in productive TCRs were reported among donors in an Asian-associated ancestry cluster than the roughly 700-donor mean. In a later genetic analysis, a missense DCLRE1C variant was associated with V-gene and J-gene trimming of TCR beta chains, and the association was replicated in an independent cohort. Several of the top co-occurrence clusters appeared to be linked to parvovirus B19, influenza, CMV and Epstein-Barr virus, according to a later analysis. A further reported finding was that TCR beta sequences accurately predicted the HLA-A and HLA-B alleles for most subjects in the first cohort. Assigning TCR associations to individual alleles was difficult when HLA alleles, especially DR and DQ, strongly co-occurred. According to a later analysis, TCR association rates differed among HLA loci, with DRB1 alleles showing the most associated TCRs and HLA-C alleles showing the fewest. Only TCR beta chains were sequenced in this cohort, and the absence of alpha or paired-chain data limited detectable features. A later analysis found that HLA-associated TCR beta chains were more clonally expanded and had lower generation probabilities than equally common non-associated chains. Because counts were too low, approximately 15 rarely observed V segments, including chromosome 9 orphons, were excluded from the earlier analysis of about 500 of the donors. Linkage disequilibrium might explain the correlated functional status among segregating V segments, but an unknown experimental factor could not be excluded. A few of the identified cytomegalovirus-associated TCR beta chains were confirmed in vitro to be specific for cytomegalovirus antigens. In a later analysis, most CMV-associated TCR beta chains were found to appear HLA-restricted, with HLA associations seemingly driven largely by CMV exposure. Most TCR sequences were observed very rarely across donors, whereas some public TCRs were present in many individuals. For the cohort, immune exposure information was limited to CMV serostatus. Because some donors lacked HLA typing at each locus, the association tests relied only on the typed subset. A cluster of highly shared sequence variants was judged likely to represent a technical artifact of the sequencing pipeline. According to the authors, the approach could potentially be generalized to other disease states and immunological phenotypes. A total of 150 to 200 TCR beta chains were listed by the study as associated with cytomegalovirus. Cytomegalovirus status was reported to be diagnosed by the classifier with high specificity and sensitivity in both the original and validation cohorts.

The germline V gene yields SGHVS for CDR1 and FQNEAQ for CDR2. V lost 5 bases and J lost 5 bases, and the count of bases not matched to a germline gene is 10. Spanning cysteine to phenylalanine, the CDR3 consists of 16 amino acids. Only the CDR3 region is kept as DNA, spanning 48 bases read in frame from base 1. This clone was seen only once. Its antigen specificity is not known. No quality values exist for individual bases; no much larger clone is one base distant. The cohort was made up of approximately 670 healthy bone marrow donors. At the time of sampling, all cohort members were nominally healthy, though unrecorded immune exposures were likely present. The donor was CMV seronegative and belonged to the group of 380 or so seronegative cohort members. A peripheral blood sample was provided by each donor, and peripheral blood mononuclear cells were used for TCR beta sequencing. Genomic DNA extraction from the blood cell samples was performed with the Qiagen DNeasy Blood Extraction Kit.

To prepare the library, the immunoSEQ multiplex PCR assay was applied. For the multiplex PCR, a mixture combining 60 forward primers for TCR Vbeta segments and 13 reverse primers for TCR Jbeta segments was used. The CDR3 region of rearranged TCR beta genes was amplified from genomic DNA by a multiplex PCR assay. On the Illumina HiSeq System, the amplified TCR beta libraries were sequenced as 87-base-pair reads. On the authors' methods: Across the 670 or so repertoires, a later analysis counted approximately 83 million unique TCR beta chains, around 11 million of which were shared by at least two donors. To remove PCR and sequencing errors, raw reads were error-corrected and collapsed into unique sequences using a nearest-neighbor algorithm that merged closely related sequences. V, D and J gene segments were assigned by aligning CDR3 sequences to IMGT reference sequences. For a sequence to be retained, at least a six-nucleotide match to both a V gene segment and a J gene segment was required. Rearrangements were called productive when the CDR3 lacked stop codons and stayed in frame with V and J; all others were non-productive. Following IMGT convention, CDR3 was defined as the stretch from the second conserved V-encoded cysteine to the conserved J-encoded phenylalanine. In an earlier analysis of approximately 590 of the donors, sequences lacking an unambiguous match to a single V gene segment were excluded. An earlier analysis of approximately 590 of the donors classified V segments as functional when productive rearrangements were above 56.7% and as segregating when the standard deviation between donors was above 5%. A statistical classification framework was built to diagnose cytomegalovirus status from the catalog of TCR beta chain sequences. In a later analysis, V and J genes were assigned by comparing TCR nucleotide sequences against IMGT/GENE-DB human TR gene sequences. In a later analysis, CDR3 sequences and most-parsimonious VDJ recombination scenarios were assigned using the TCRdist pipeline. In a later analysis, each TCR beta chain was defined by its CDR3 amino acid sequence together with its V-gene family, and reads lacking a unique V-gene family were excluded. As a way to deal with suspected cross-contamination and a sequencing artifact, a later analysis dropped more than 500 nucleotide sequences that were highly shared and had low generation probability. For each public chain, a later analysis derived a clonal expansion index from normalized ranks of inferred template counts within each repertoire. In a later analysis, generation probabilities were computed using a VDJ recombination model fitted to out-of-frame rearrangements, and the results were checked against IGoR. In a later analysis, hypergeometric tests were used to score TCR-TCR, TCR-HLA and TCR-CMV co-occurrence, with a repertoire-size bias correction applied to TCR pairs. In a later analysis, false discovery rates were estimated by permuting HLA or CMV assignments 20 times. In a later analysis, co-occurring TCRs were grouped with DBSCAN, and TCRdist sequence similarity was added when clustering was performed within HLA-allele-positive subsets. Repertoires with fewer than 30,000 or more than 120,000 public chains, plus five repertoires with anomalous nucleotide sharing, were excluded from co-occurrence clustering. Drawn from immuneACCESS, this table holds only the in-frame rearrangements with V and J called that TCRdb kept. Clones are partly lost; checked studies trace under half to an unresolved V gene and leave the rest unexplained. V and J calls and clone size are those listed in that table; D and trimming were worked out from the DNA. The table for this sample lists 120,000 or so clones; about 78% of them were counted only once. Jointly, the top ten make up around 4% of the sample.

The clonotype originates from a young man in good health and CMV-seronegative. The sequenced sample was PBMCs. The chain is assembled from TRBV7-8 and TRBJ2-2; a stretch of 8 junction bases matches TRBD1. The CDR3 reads CASSPTGTGWTGELFF. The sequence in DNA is TGTGCCAGCAGCCCCACAGGGACAGGCTGGACCGGGGAGCTGTTTTTT. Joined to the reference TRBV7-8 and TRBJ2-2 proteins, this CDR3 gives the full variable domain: GAGVSQSPRYKVAKRGQDVALRCDPISGHVSLFWYQQALGQGPEFLTYFQNEAQLDKSGLPSDRFFAERPEGSVSTLKIQRTQQEDSAVYLCASSPTGTGWTGELFFGEGSRLTVL.